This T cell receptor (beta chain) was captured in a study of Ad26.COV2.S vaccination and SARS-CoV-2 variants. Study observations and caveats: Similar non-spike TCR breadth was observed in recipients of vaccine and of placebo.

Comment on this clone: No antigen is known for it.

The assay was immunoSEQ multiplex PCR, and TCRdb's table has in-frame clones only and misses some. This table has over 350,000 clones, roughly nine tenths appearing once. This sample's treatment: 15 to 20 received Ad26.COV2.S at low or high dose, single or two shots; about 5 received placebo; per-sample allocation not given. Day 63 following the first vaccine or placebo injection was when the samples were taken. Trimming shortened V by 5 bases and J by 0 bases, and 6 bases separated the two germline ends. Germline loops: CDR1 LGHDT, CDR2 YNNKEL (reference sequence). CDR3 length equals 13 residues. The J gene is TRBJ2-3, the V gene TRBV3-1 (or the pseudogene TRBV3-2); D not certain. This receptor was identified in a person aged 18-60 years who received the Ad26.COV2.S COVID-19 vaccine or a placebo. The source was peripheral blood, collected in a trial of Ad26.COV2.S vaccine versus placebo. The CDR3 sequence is CASSSTSTDTQYF. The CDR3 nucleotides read TGTGCCAGCAGCTCGACTAGCACAGATACGCAGTATTTT.